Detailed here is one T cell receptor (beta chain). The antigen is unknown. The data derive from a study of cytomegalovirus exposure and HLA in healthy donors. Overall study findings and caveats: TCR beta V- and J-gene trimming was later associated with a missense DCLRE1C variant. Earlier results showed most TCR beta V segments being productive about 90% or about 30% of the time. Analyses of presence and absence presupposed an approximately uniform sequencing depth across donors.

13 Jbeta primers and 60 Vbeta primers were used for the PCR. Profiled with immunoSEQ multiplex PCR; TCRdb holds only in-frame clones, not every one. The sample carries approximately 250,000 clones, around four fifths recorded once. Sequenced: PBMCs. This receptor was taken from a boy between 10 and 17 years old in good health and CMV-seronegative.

DNA for the CDR3: TGTGCCAGCAGCCCAGAGGGGACAGGGGACCAACAGTACTTC. Translating gives CASSPEGTGDQQYF. The rearrangement joins TRBV27 to TRBJ2-7, with TRBD1 identical over 10 bases. CDR3 length: 14 amino acids. Germline lookup yields CDR1 MNHEY and CDR2 SMNVEV (reference sequence). Unmatched junction bases numbered 12, after V lost 6 bases and J lost 10 bases.